This TCR beta chain appears in the sequencing data of a study of blood T cell repertoires in COVID-19. This CDR3 has 14 amino acids. CDR1 and CDR2 from the germline V gene are KGHSH and LQKENI. Trimming took off 3 bases at V and 4 bases at J, with 11 bases between the two ends. The protocol was immunoSEQ multiplex PCR, while the TCRdb copy is restricted to in-frame clones and leaves out a portion. Here the sample spans over 200,000 clones, 80% to 95% being singletons. The origin of this receptor is a man in his fifties or sixties with COVID-19, enrolled during active disease. The chain recombines TRBV18 with TRBJ2-3; D possibly corresponds to TRBD1 (5 bases). The sequencing sample was made of peripheral blood. Here the CDR3 reads CASSPRLQADTQYF. The DNA for the CDR3 is TGTGCCAGCTCACCCCGCTTACAGGCAGATACGCAGTATTTT.